This T cell receptor beta chain was captured in a study of T cell responses to AZD1222 COVID-19 vaccine. Across the study: Recipients boosted at about 4 weeks or about 12 weeks are pooled. The study, taken as a whole, reports: Samples come after the peak T cell response, not at day 14. There were mostly white British donors and more females than males, and clonal diversity was possibly underestimated. An increase in Spike-specific TCR breadth and depth was observed after two AZD1222 doses.

The protocol was immunoSEQ multiplex PCR, while the TCRdb copy is restricted to in-frame clones and leaves out a portion. The sample has more than 95,000 clones, over 90% seen once. A note on this clone: Its antigen is unknown.

The TCR originated in an adult in good health. The source was peripheral blood, collected on day 0 of AZD1222 vaccination.

This chain's CDR3 is CASGEVGLYGYTF. CDR3 bases: TGTGCCAGCGGAGAGGTGGGACTCTATGGCTACACCTTC. The V and J genes are TRBV2 and TRBJ1-2; D is perhaps TRBD1 (5 bases). Trimming shortened V by 8 bases and J by 4 bases, and 14 bases separated the two germline ends. CDR3 length: 13 amino acids. Per the germline V gene, CDR1 is SNHLY and CDR2 is FYNNEI.